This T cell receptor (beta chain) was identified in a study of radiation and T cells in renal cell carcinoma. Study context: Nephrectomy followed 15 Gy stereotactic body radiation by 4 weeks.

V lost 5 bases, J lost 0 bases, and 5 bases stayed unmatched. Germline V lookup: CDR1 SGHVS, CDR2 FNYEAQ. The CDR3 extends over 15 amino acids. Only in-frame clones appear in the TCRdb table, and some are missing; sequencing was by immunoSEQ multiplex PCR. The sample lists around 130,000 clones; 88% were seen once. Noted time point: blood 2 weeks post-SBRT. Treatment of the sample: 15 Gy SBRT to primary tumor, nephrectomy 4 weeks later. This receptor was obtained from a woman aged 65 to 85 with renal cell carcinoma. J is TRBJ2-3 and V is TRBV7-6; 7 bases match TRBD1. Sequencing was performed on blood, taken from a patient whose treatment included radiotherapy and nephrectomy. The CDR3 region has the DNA TGTGCCAGCAGCCCAGGGACAGCGAGCACAGATACGCAGTATTTT. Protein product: CASSPGTASTDTQYF.